Presented here are 16 T cell receptor beta chains from one specimen sequenced in a study of shared clonotypes between healthy human individuals. Some clones are missing from TCRdb's copy, which holds only in-frame ones; the method was immunoSEQ multiplex PCR. This sample has about 380,000 clones, with about 97% found just once. The sample comprised memory CD8+ T cells sorted from blood. Noted subset: CD45RO+ cells pooled with CCR7-negative TemRA cells. The receptors originated from a man aged 30 to 39 in good health.

The rearrangement joins TRBV2 to TRBJ1-1; TRBD1 matches at 8 bases. Germline values: CDR1 SNHLY, CDR2 FYNNEI. After removal of 1 base from V and 5 bases from J, the junction contained 6 bases not matched to a gene. This CDR3 spans 15 amino acids. The CDR3 DNA is TGTGCCAGCAGTGAAGGTCGACAGGGGTGGACTGAAGCTTTCTTT. Translation gives CASSEGRQGWTEAFF.

The chain has TRBV28 and TRBJ2-7; no clear D. The CDR3 is 13 amino acids. CDR1 is MDHEN, CDR2 SYDVKM, per germline. The germline V and J ends were trimmed by 4 bases and 4 bases, with 11 bases remaining between them. The CDR3 reads CASSYGDYYEQYF. CDR3 nucleotides: TGTGCCAGCAGTTATGGGGATTATTACGAGCAGTACTTC. Full variable domain (remainder filled in from reference TRBV28 and TRBJ2-7): DVKVTQSSRYLVKRTGEKVFLECVQDMDHENMFWYRQDPGLGLRLIYFSYDVKMKEKGDIPEGYSVSREKKERFSLILESASTNQTSMYLCASSYGDYYEQYFGPGTRLTVT.

This sequence joins TRBV7-3 and TRBJ2-5, with D hard to call. Germline loops: CDR1 SGHTA, CDR2 FQGTGA. V lost 2 bases and J 2 bases, leaving 15 bases between the germline ends. This CDR3 has 16 residues. CDR3 protein: CASSLDASRRQETQYF. CDR3 nucleotides: TGTGCCAGCAGCTTAGATGCCAGTAGGAGACAAGAGACCCAGTACTTC.

The rearrangement links TRBV5-8 to TRBJ1-1; D remains ambiguous. Trimming left V 6 bases short and J 4 bases short, with 16 bases between. CDR1 and CDR2 (germline): SGHTS, YDEGEE. This CDR3 contains 14 residues. The CDR3 spells CASTVRIGLTEAFF. The CDR3 bases are TGTGCCAGCACGGTTCGAATTGGTCTCACTGAAGCTTTCTTT.

Remarks on this clone: Compared with germline, one end of the junction differs, possibly owing to a read error. The rearrangement joins TRBV7-7 to TRBJ2-5, with a tentative D call TRBD1 (5 bases). Germline loops: CDR1 SSHAT, CDR2 FNYEAQ (reference sequence). The CDR3 has 14 residues. CDR3 in DNA: TGTGCTAGCAGCTTCGACAGCTTGGCGGAGACCCAGTACTTC. Translating it yields CASSFDSLAETQYF.

The V call is TRBV7-6, the J call TRBJ2-7; 8 nucleotides align to TRBD1. Per the germline V gene, CDR1 is SGHVS and CDR2 is FNYEAQ. The V gene end was trimmed by 5 bases and the J gene end by 1 base; junction bases not matched to a gene: 7. The length of the CDR3 is 15 residues. The CDR3 spells CASSPRTGNSYEQYF. CDR3 in DNA: TGTGCCAGCAGCCCCCGGACAGGGAATTCCTACGAGCAGTACTTC. Drawing the rest from reference TRBV7-6 and TRBJ2-7, the complete variable domain is GAGVSQSPRYKVTKRGQDVALRCDPISGHVSLYWYRQALGQGPEFLTYFNYEAQQDKSGLPNDRFSAERPEGSISTLTIQRTEQRDSAMYRCASSPRTGNSYEQYFGPGTRLTVT.

This clone was observed once. In the same sample, other DNA sequences code for this CDR3. This chain joins TRBV7-9 and TRBJ1-1; D remains unclear. The V end was cut by 3 bases, the J end by 8 bases, with 7 bases between. Germline V gene sequence: CDR1 SEHNR, CDR2 FQNEAQ (reference sequence). This CDR3 region has 11 residues. The CDR3 DNA sequence: TGTGCCAGCAGCTTGGTGGGGGAAGCTTTCTTT. Translated: CASSLVGEAFF.

For this clone: The same CDR3 can be traced to other DNA sequences in this sample. CDR3 region: CASRAGGLGETQYF. In DNA, the CDR3 is TGTGCCAGTCGGGCGGGAGGACTGGGGGAGACCCAGTACTTC. V is TRBV27 and J is TRBJ2-5; 8 positions match TRBD2. V was clipped by 9 bases and J by 5 bases; unmatched bases: 11. Germline V gives CDR1 MNHEY, CDR2 SMNVEV (reference sequence). This CDR3 region has 14 residues.

V is TRBV5-1 and J is TRBJ1-5, with 8 positions matching TRBD1. CDR1 and CDR2 from the germline V gene are SGHRS and YFSETQ. The V gene end was trimmed by 0 bases and the J gene end by 6 bases; junction bases not matched to a gene: 5. CDR3 length: 15 amino acids. This CDR3 reads CASSLGTGRGQPQHF. In nucleotides, the CDR3 is TGCGCCAGCAGCTTGGGGACAGGGCGGGGTCAGCCCCAGCATTTT.

The CDR3, as DNA: TGCAGCACCCGACAGGGAGGTATTGGTTTAAGTCTGTTCTTC. Protein product: CSTRQGGIGLSLFF. The chain uses TRBV29-1 and TRBJ2-1, with TRBD1 as a possible D gene (7 bases). The germline V and J ends were trimmed by 8 bases and 15 bases, with 29 bases remaining between them. Germline CDR1 and CDR2: SQVTM and ANQGSEA. There are 14 residues in the CDR3.

CDR3 bases: TGTGCCAGCAGCTTAGGACTAGCGGGAGGGCCGTACTACAATGAGCAGTTCTTC. It encodes CASSLGLAGGPYYNEQFF. The V and J genes are TRBV7-2 and TRBJ2-1; TRBD2 matches 14 bases. The germline V gene encodes CDR1 SGHTA and CDR2 FQGNSA. The V segment lost 1 base and the J segment 3 bases; nucleotides outside the gene matches: 5. The CDR3 contains 18 residues.

The CDR3 protein is CASSQDPIGGSEAFF. The DNA of the CDR3 is TGCGCCAGCAGCCAAGATCCCATCGGGGGCAGTGAAGCTTTCTTT. The genes are TRBV4-1 and TRBJ1-1, with D tentatively TRBD1 (6 bases). V lost 0 bases and J lost 7, with 15 bases in between. Per the germline V gene, CDR1 is MGHRA and CDR2 is YSYEKL. This CDR3 has 15 residues.

V and J are TRBV11-2 and TRBJ1-1; a weak D match, TRBD1 (6 bases). V lost 1 base to trimming and J lost 4 bases, with 10 bases between them. CDR3 length: 14 residues. Germline lookup yields CDR1 SGHAT and CDR2 FQNNGV. CDR3 sequence (DNA): TGTGCCAGCAGCTTAGGACAGGTCGCCACTGAAGCTTTCTTT. Encoded protein: CASSLGQVATEAFF.

The V call is TRBV5-5, the J call TRBJ2-3, with D unclear. Trimming shortened V by 0 bases and J by 2 bases, and 7 bases separated the two germline ends. The CDR3 sequence is 14 residues long. The germline V gene encodes CDR1 SGHKS and CDR2 YYEKEE (reference sequence). Here the CDR3 DNA reads TGTGCCAGCAGCTTGGATGGATACACAGATACGCAGTATTTT. This encodes CASSLDGYTDTQYF.

The V and J genes are TRBV19 and TRBJ2-7; 10 bases agree with TRBD2. The ends lost 5 bases at V and 5 bases at J; junction bases unmatched: 3. Per germline, CDR1 LNHDA and CDR2 SQIVND (reference sequence). This CDR3 is built from 13 residues. CDR3 bases: TGTGCCAGTAGTGGGACTAGCGTAAACGAGCAGTACTTC. Its translation: CASSGTSVNEQYF.

The rearrangement joins TRBV27 to TRBJ2-7, with TRBD2 identical over 10 bases. The CDR3 is 15 amino acids. The germline CDR1 and CDR2 sequences are MNHEY and SMNVEV (reference sequence). Trimming took 6 bases from V and 2 from J; bases not matched to a gene: 7. The CDR3 sequence is CASRLGLAVPYEQYF. CDR3 DNA sequence: TGTGCCAGCAGGCTCGGACTAGCGGTCCCCTACGAGCAGTACTTC.